This T cell receptor beta chain is drawn from a study of shared clonotypes between healthy human individuals. The study's findings and limits: Naive subsets typically showed greater estimated richness than memory subsets.

The CDR3 is made up of 15 amino acids. On this clone: The antigen is undetermined.

Clones were sequenced by immunoSEQ multiplex PCR, and TCRdb holds only the in-frame ones, with some missing. The repertoire holds about 1 million clones, with about 75% as singletons. The sample was memory CD4+ T cells sorted from blood. The sample's subset: CD45RA-negative fraction. The chain couples TRBV12-1 to TRBJ1-1. TRBV12-1 is noted as a pseudogene. The TCR comes from a man aged 18 to 30 in good health. The CDR3 loop is CASSFKGTGNTEAFF. CDR3 coding DNA: TGTGCCAGCAGCTTTAAAGGGACGGGGAACACTGAAGCTTTCTTT.